These T cell receptor beta chains were read from a single sample in a study of blood T cell repertoires in COVID-19. Profiled with immunoSEQ multiplex PCR; TCRdb holds only in-frame clones, not every one. The repertoire includes approximately 81,000 clones, around 89% of them detected once, and less than 1.5% sits in the top ten. Sample: PBMCs or T cells enriched from blood (not recorded which). The source of these receptors is a woman aged 45-65 years with acute COVID-19. The CDR3 runs from the conserved cysteine through the conserved F or W. A D gene is named only where the DNA matches it firmly. Clone size, where shown, is once, few, many, or a class for clones that have expanded.

CDR3 DNA: TGTGCCAGTAGTTCGGGACATTCTGAAGCTTTCTTT; CDR3 protein: CASSSGHSEAFF; clone size: -; J gene: TRBJ1-1; V gene: TRBV19; D gene: -
CDR3 DNA: TGTGCCAGCACCGGTGGGGGCTCGGAGACCGGGGAGCTGTTTTTT; CDR3 protein: CASTGGGSETGELFF; clone size: -; J gene: TRBJ2-2; V gene: TRBV7-9; D gene: -
CDR3 DNA: TGTGCCAGCAGCAGTGGACAGGTGCAGTACTTC; CDR3 protein: CASSSGQVQYF; clone size: -; J gene: TRBJ2-7; V gene: TRBV11-2; D gene: TRBD1
CDR3 DNA: TGTGCCAGCAGTTTGAACCCTGGGGGCCACTCGAGATGGCGCCCCAGCTACAATGAGCAGTTCTTC; CDR3 protein: CASSLNPGGHSRWRPSYNEQFF; clone size: once; J gene: TRBJ2-1; V gene: TRBV28; D gene: -
CDR3 DNA: TGTGCCAGTAGTAGGTCCCAGGGCCCAAATTCACCCCTCCACTTT; CDR3 protein: CASSRSQGPNSPLHF; clone size: -; J gene: TRBJ1-6; V gene: TRBV19; D gene: -
CDR3 DNA: TGTGCCAGCAGTTATGGGGGCATGAACACTGAAGCTTTCTTT; CDR3 protein: CASSYGGMNTEAFF; clone size: -; J gene: TRBJ1-1; V gene: TRBV6-2/TRBV6-3; D gene: -
CDR3 DNA: TGTGCCAGCAGTGACGGGGTTGAGTTCCACGGTGAGCAGTTCTTC; CDR3 protein: CASSDGVEFHGEQFF; clone size: -; J gene: TRBJ2-1; V gene: TRBV6-1; D gene: -
CDR3 DNA: TGTGCCAGCAGCCCTGCCCCGGACAGCTCTGGAAACACCATATATTTT; CDR3 protein: CASSPAPDSSGNTIYF; clone size: -; J gene: TRBJ1-3; V gene: TRBV14; D gene: -
CDR3 DNA: TGTGCCAGCAGCTCGCGCGGGGGAGGAGTTCGGTACTTC; CDR3 protein: CASSSRGGGVRYF; clone size: -; J gene: TRBJ2-7; V gene: TRBV5-4; D gene: TRBD2
CDR3 DNA: TGTGCCATCAGTGAGTCGTTTACTAGCAATGAGCAGTTCTTC; CDR3 protein: CAISESFTSNEQFF; clone size: -; J gene: TRBJ2-1; V gene: TRBV10-3; D gene: -
CDR3 DNA: TGTGCCAGTAGCCCCCAGGGTAGCAATCAGCCCCAGCATTTT; CDR3 protein: CASSPQGSNQPQHF; clone size: once; J gene: TRBJ1-5; V gene: TRBV19; D gene: -
CDR3 DNA: TGTGCCAGTAGTATACTAGGAAATCAGCCCCAGCATTTT; CDR3 protein: CASSILGNQPQHF; clone size: -; J gene: TRBJ1-5; V gene: TRBV19; D gene: -
CDR3 DNA: TGTGCCAGCAAACAGGGAGGGGAAAAACTGTTTTTT; CDR3 protein: CASKQGGEKLFF; clone size: -; J gene: TRBJ1-4; V gene: TRBV2; D gene: -
CDR3 DNA: TGTGCCAGCAGGGAGGATCGGGGTATGGATCAGCCCCAGCATTTT; CDR3 protein: CASREDRGMDQPQHF; clone size: -; J gene: TRBJ1-5; V gene: TRBV27; D gene: -
CDR3 DNA: TGTGCCAGTAGTCGGACAGAAGGGTCGAACACTGAAGCTTTCTTT; CDR3 protein: CASSRTEGSNTEAFF; clone size: -; J gene: TRBJ1-1; V gene: TRBV19; D gene: -
CDR3 DNA: TGTGCCAGCAGCCCTAGGGCAGGGCGGTACAATGAGCAGTTCTTC; CDR3 protein: CASSPRAGRYNEQFF; clone size: -; J gene: TRBJ2-1; V gene: TRBV11-2; D gene: -
CDR3 DNA: TGCGCCAGCAGCCACACAGATAACGAGCAGTACTTC; CDR3 protein: CASSHTDNEQYF; clone size: -; J gene: TRBJ2-7; V gene: TRBV4-1; D gene: -
CDR3 DNA: TGTGCCACCAGCAGATCTAAGGCAGCGGGAGGCTGGGTTCCGGACAATGAGCAGTTCTTC; CDR3 protein: CATSRSKAAGGWVPDNEQFF; clone size: -; J gene: TRBJ2-1; V gene: TRBV15; D gene: TRBD2
CDR3 DNA: TGTGCCAGCAGCTTGGAACAGGGCCTGAACACTGAAGCTTTCTTT; CDR3 protein: CASSLEQGLNTEAFF; clone size: -; J gene: TRBJ1-1; V gene: TRBV5-5; D gene: -
CDR3 DNA: TGTGCCAGCAGCGGGTCTAGCAGTGGCACAGATACGCAGTATTTT; CDR3 protein: CASSGSSSGTDTQYF; clone size: -; J gene: TRBJ2-3; V gene: TRBV7-6; D gene: -
CDR3 DNA: TGTGCCAGCAGCGTAGGGACAGGGGGACGGCAGCCCCAGCATTTT; CDR3 protein: CASSVGTGGRQPQHF; clone size: few; J gene: TRBJ1-5; V gene: TRBV9; D gene: TRBD1
CDR3 DNA: TGTGCCAGCAGAAGGACAGGGGCCGGGACGAACACCGGGGAGCTGTTTTTT; CDR3 protein: CASRRTGAGTNTGELFF; clone size: -; J gene: TRBJ2-2; V gene: TRBV21-1; D gene: -
CDR3 DNA: TGTGCCAGCAGTTCTCGACAGGGGGACACTGAAGCTTTCTTT; CDR3 protein: CASSSRQGDTEAFF; clone size: -; J gene: TRBJ1-1; V gene: TRBV6-5; D gene: TRBD1
CDR3 DNA: TGCGCCAGCAGAGGGAGCGGCCCCGCCCAAGAGACCCAGTACTTC; CDR3 protein: CASRGSGPAQETQYF; clone size: -; J gene: TRBJ2-5; V gene: TRBV10-1; D gene: -
CDR3 DNA: TGCGCCAGCAGCCAAGATCTAAGCGGGATTGAGCAGTACTTC; CDR3 protein: CASSQDLSGIEQYF; clone size: -; J gene: TRBJ2-7; V gene: TRBV4-3; D gene: TRBD2